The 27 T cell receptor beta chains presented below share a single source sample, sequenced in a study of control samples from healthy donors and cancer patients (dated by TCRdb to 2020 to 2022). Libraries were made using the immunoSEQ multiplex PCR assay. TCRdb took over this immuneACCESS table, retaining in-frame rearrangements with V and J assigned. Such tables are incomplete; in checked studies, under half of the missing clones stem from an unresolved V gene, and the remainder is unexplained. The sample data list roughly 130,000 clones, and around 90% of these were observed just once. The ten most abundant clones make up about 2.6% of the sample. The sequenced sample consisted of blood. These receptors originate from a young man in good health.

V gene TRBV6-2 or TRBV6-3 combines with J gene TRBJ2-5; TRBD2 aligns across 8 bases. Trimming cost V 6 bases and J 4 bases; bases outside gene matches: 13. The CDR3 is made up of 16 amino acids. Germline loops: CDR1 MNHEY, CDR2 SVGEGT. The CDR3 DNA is TGTGCCAGCAGCTCTCAGTTTGGACTAGCCGGAGAGACCCAGTACTTC. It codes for CASSSQFGLAGETQYF.

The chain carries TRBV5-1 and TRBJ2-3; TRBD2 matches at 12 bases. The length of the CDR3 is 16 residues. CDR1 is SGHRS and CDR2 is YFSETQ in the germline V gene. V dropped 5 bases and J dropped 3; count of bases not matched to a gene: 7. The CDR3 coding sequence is TGCGCCAGCAGGACTAGCGGGAGCCACTTTACAGATACGCAGTATTTT. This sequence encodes CASRTSGSHFTDTQYF.

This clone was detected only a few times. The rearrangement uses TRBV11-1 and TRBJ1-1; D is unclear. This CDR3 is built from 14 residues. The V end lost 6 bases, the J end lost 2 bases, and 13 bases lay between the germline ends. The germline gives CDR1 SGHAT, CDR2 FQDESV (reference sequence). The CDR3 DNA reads TGTGCCAGCAGTATGGACGGACTTAACACTGAAGCTTTCTTT. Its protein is CASSMDGLNTEAFF.

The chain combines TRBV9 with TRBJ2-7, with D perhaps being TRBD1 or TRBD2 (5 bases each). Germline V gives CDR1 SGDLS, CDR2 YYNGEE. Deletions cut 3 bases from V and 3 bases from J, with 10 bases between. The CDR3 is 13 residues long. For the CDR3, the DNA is TGTGCCAGCAGCGGGGACGGACTCTACGAGCAGTACTTC. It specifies CASSGDGLYEQYF.

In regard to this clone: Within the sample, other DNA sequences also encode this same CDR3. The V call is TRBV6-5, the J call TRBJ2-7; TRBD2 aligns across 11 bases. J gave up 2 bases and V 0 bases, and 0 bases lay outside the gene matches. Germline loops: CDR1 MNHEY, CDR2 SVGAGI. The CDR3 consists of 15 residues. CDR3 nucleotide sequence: TGTGCCAGCAGTTACTCTAGCGGGGGGGCCTACGAGCAGTACTTC. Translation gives CASSYSSGGAYEQYF.

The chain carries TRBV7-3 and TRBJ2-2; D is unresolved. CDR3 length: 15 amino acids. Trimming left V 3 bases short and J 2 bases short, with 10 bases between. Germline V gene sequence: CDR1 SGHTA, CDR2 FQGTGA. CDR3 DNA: TGTGCCAGCAGCTTGGGGTACACCAACACCGGGGAGCTGTTTTTT. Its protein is CASSLGYTNTGELFF. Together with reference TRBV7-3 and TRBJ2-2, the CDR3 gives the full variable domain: GAGVSQTPSNKVTEKGKYVELRCDPISGHTALYWYRQSLGQGPEFLIYFQGTGAADDSGLPNDRFFAVRPEGSVSTLKIQRTERGDSAVYLCASSLGYTNTGELFFGEGSRLTVL.

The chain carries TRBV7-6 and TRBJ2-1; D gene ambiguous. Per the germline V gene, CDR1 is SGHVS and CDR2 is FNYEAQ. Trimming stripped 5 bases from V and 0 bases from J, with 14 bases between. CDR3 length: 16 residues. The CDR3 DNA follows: TGTGCCAGCAGCCGAACCCGCGTTGACTCCTACAATGAGCAGTTCTTC. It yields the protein CASSRTRVDSYNEQFF.

CDR3 protein: CASGKTGDQPQHF. In DNA form, the CDR3 reads TGTGCCAGCGGCAAGACAGGGGATCAGCCCCAGCATTTT. The chain uses TRBV25-1 and TRBJ1-5, with 8 nucleotides matching TRBD1. The CDR3 has 13 residues. The J segment lost 5 bases and the V segment lost 8 bases, leaving 5 bases of the junction unmatched. Germline CDR1 is MGHDK and CDR2 is SYGVNS.

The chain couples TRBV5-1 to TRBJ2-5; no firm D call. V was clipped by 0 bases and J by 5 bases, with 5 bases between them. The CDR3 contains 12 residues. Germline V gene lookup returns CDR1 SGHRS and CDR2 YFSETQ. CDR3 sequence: CASSLDVETQYF. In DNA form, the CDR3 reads TGCGCCAGCAGCTTGGACGTGGAGACCCAGTACTTC.

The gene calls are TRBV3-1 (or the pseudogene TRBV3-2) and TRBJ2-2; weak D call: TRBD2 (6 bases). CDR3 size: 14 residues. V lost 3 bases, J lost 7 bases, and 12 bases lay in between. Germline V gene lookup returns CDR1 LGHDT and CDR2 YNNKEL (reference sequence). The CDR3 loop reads CASSQPIGSGELFF. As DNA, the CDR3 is TGTGCCAGCAGCCAGCCCATCGGGAGCGGGGAGCTGTTTTTT.

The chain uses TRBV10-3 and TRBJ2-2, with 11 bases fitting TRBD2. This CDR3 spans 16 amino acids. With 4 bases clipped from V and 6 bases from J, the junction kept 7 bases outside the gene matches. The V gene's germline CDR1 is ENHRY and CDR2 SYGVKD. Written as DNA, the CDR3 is TGTGCCATCAGTGGAGGTAGCGGGGGGGCCCCCGGGGAGCTGTTTTTT. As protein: CAISGGSGGAPGELFF.

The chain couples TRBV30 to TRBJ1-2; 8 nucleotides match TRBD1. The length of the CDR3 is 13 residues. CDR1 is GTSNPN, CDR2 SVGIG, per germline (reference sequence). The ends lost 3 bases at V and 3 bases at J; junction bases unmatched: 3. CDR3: CAWSSDRDYGYTF. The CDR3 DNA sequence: TGTGCCTGGAGCTCGGACAGGGACTATGGCTACACCTTC. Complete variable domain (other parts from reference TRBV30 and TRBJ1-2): SQTIHQWPATLVQPVGSPLSLECTVEGTSNPNLYWYRQAAGRGLQLLFYSVGIGQISSEVPQNLSASRPQDRQFILSSKKLLLSDSGFYLCAWSSDRDYGYTFGSGTRLTVV.

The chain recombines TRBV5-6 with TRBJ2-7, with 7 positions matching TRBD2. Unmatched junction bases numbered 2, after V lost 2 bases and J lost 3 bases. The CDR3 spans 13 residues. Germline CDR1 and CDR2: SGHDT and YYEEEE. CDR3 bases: TGTGCCAGCAGCTTAGGGACTAACTACGAGCAGTACGTC. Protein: CASSLGTNYEQYV.

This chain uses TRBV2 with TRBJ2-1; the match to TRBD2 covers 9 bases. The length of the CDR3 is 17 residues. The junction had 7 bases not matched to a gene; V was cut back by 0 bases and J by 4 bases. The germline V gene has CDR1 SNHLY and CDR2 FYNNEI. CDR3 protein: CASSEARASGVYNEQFF. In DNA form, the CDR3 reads TGTGCCAGCAGTGAAGCGCGGGCTAGCGGGGTTTACAATGAGCAGTTCTTC.

The CDR3 loop reads CASATGGGYNEQFF. In DNA, the CDR3 is TGTGCCAGCGCTACAGGGGGCGGGTACAATGAGCAGTTCTTC. This sequence joins TRBV6-6 and TRBJ2-1; 9 positions agree with TRBD1. This CDR3 comprises 14 residues. V trimming: 8 bases; J trimming: 4 bases; junction bases outside the gene matches: 6. CDR1 and CDR2 (germline): MNHNY, SVGAGI (reference sequence).

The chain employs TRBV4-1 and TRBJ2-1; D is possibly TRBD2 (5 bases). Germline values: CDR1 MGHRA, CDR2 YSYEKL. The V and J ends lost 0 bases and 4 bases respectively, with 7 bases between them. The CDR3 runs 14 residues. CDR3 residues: CASSQEPGYNEQFF. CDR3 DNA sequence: TGCGCCAGCAGCCAAGAACCGGGATACAATGAGCAGTTCTTC.

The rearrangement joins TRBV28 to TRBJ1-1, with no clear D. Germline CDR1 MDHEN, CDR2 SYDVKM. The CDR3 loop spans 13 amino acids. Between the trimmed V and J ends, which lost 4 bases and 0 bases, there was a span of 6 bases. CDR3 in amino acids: CASSSFLNTEAFF. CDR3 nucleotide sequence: TGTGCCAGCAGTTCGTTTTTGAACACTGAAGCTTTCTTT.

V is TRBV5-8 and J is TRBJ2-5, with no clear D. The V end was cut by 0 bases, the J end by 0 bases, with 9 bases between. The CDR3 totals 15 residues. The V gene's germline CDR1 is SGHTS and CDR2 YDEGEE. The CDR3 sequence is CASSLGSRYQETQYF. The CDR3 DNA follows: TGTGCCAGCAGCTTGGGCAGCAGGTACCAAGAGACCCAGTACTTC. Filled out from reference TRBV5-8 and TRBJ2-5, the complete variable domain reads EAGVTQSPTHLIKTRGQQATLRCSPISGHTSVYWYQQALGLGLQFLLWYDEGEERNRGNFPPRFSGRQFPNYSSELNVNALELEDSALYLCASSLGSRYQETQYFGPGTRLLVL.

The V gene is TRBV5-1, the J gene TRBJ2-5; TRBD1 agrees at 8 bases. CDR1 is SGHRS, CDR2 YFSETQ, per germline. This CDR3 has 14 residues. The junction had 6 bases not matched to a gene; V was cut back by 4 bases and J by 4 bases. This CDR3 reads CASSPQGQAETQYF. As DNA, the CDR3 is TGCGCCAGCAGCCCACAGGGACAGGCAGAGACCCAGTACTTC.

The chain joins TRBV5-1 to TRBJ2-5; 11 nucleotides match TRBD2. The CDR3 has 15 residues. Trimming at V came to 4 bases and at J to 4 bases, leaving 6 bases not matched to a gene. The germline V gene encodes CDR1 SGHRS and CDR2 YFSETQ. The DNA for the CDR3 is TGCGCCAGCAGCCATTTAGCGGGAGGGAGAGAGACCCAGTACTTC. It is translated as CASSHLAGGRETQYF.

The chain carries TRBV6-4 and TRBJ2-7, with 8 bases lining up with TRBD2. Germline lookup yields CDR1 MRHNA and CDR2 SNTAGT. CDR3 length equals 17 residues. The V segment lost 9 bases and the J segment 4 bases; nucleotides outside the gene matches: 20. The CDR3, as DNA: TGTGCCAGAAGAGAAGGGAAAAGGACGTCGGGAGGGTACGAGCAGTACGTC. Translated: CARREGKRTSGGYEQYV.

In DNA, the CDR3 is TGCAGTGCTGACAGGAACTATGGCTACACCTTC. This translates into CSADRNYGYTF. The chain couples TRBV20-1 to TRBJ1-2, with D perhaps matching TRBD1 (6 bases). CDR1 and CDR2 from the germline V gene are DFQATT and SNEGSKA (reference sequence). V shed 5 bases and J shed 2 bases, with 6 bases lying between them. This CDR3 contains 11 residues.

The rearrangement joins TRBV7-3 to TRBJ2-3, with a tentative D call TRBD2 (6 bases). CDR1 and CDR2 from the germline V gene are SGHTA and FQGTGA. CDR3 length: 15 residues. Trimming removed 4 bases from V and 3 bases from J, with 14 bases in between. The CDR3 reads CASSSPTSSTDTQYF. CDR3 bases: TGTGCCAGCAGCTCCCCGACTAGTTCAACAGATACGCAGTATTTT.

The CDR3 sequence is CASSPTYGQGVRNTEAFF. DNA for the CDR3: TGCGCCAGCAGCCCCACATACGGCCAGGGGGTTCGGAACACTGAAGCTTTCTTT. The chain is built from TRBV4-1 and TRBJ1-1; 7 nucleotides align to TRBD1. After removal of 4 bases from V and 1 base from J, the junction contained 15 bases not matched to a gene. The CDR3 spans 18 residues. Germline values: CDR1 MGHRA, CDR2 YSYEKL.

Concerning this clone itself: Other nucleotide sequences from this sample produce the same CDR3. In DNA, the CDR3 is TGTGCCAGCAGTTACTCGCCAGGGGGAGATGGCTACACCTTC. It translates to CASSYSPGGDGYTF. The chain is built from TRBV6-5 and TRBJ1-2, with TRBD1 identical over 7 bases. Germline V gives CDR1 MNHEY, CDR2 SVGAGI. The CDR3 runs to 14 residues. J lost 6 bases, V lost 0 bases, and 4 bases had no gene match.

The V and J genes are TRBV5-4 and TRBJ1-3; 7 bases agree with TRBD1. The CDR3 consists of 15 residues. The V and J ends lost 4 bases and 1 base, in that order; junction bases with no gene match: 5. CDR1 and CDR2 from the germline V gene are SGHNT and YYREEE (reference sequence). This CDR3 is CASSTQGVSGNTIYF. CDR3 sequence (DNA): TGTGCCAGCAGCACTCAGGGGGTTTCTGGAAACACCATATATTTT.

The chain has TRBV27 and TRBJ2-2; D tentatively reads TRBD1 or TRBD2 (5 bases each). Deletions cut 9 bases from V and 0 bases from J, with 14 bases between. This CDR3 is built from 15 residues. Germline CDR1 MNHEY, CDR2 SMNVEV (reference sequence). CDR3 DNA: TGTGCCAGTAGCCGGGGCCGAACGAACACCGGGGAGCTGTTTTTT. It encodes CASSRGRTNTGELFF.